Listed below are T cell receptor beta chains from one sample, sequenced in a study of blood T cells in healthy people across ages. One entry per CDR3 protein, called by TCRdb with MiXCR from the 5' RACE reads. This table holds roughly 800,000 distinct CDR3 sequences, roughly 64% found once. The source material was blood. These receptors were taken from a man aged 25-45 years in good health. The CDR3 runs from the conserved cysteine through the conserved F or W. A D gene is named only where the DNA matches it firmly. Rows give clone size only sometimes, using once, few, many, or a class for an expanded clone.

clone_size,d_call,j_call,cdr3_length,v_call,cdr3_nt,cdr3_aa
few,NA,TRBJ2-7,15,TRBV6-5,TGTGCCAGCAGTTACTCGTACGACCCCGCCGACGAGCAGTACTTC,CASSYSYDPADEQYF
NA,NA,TRBJ1-1,13,TRBV30,TGTGCCTGGAGGAGGGGGGCAAACACTGAAGCTTTCTTT,CAWRRGANTEAFF
NA,NA,TRBJ2-7,13,TRBV9,TGTGCCAGCAGCCCAAGTGGAGGGGCCGAGCAGTACTTC,CASSPSGGAEQYF
NA,NA,TRBJ1-2,17,TRBV12-3/TRBV12-4,TGTGCCAGCAGACCAAGGGGACAAAATTCCCAGGGATATGGCTACACCTTC,CASRPRGQNSQGYGYTF
NA,NA,TRBJ2-7,12,TRBV9,TGTGCCAGCAGCGTGACAGGCACCGAGCAGTACTTC,CASSVTGTEQYF
few,TRBD2,TRBJ2-7,15,TRBV7-9,TGTGCCAGCAGCCCGACCGGGACTATCTCCTACGAGCAGTACTTC,CASSPTGTISYEQYF
NA,TRBD1,TRBJ2-1,13,TRBV4-3,TGCGCCAGCAGCCTGACAGGGGCGCGCGAGCAGTTCTTC,CASSLTGAREQFF
few,NA,TRBJ2-5,15,TRBV6-2/TRBV6-3,TGTGCCAGCAGTTTCGGTTGGACGTACCAAGAGACCCAGTACTTC,CASSFGWTYQETQYF
NA,TRBD1,TRBJ2-1,14,TRBV6-5,TGTGCCAGCAGTCGAGGCCCAGGGGGATTCGAGCAGTTCTTC,CASSRGPGGFEQFF
many,TRBD1,TRBJ2-7,14,TRBV7-2,TGTGCCAGCAGCCCAGACAGGGGGGCCTACGAGCAGTACTTC,CASSPDRGAYEQYF
few,NA,TRBJ1-2,14,TRBV29-1,TGCAGCGTTGAATCCCCGGGTGGGCACAATGGCTACACCTTC,CSVESPGGHNGYTF
NA,NA,TRBJ2-6,17,TRBV7-6,TGTGCCAGCAGCTTAGCGGACAGCTTTTCTGGGGCCAACGTCCTGACTTTC,CASSLADSFSGANVLTF
NA,TRBD1,TRBJ1-2,15,TRBV28,TGTGCCAGCAGTTGGGCAGGGGGCAACTTTTGGGGCTACACCTTC,CASSWAGGNFWGYTF
NA,NA,TRBJ2-5,12,TRBV7-2,TGTGCCAGCGCCGGTGCGAGTGAGACCCAGTACTTC,CASAGASETQYF
NA,TRBD2,TRBJ2-1,13,TRBV6-5,TGTGCCAGCGCAGCGGGGAGGCCCAATGAGCAGTTCTTC,CASAAGRPNEQFF
few,NA,TRBJ1-4,14,TRBV29-1,TGCAGCGTTGAAGCTACAGGGCCCAATGAAAAACTGTTTTTT,CSVEATGPNEKLFF
NA,TRBD1,TRBJ2-3,14,TRBV20-1,TGCAGTGCTAGGGCGGACAGGGAGGCAGATACGCAGTATTTT,CSARADREADTQYF
few,TRBD1,TRBJ1-2,13,TRBV29-1,TGCAGCGTTCGAGTCGCAGGGGGTTATGGCTACACCTTC,CSVRVAGGYGYTF
NA,NA,TRBJ2-3,12,TRBV7-2,TGTGCCAGCAGCTTAGTGGACTGGAAAACGTATTTT,CASSLVDWKTYF
NA,TRBD1,TRBJ1-4,16,TRBV6-1,TGTGCCAGCAGTGAAGCGCTAACAGGGGGCTTTGGGAAACTGTTTTTT,CASSEALTGGFGKLFF
NA,NA,TRBJ2-5,14,TRBV20-1,TGCAGTGCCACCGAGGACAGTTATCGAGAGACCCAGTACTTC,CSATEDSYRETQYF
few,TRBD1,TRBJ2-7,13,TRBV6-6,TGTGCCAGCAGTTACACAGGGGACTACGAGCAGTACTTC,CASSYTGDYEQYF
NA,TRBD1,TRBJ2-5,15,TRBV24-1,TGTGCCACCAGTCTTGGCGGGACAGGGCAAGAGACCCAGTACTTC,CATSLGGTGQETQYF